Here is one TCR beta chain with its context. From germline, CDR1 is MNHEY and CDR2 SMNVEV (reference sequence). This CDR3 has 13 amino acids. V lost 2 bases to trimming and J lost 2 bases, with 6 bases between them. The data were obtained in a study of blood T cell repertoires in COVID-19. Participants were aged 18 to 89 years from approximately 24 US areas. Profiled with immunoSEQ multiplex PCR; TCRdb holds only in-frame clones, not every one. The sample has hundreds of thousands of clones, around 90% seen once. J is TRBJ1-2 and V is TRBV27; a weak D match, TRBD1 (6 bases). The receptor's source is a woman aged 18-29 years with acute COVID-19. The sample comprised PBMCs or T cells enriched from blood (not recorded which). The CDR3 spells CASSLQGNYGYTF. As DNA, the CDR3 is TGTGCCAGCAGTTTACAGGGGAACTATGGCTACACCTTC.